This T cell receptor beta chain was captured by sequencing in a study of post-analysis software for immune sequencing data. Turning to the study itself: Relapsing-remitting, secondary progressive and progressive-relapsing courses of multiple sclerosis were included. Study-level results: About five TRBV segments appeared more often in patients than in controls, and TRBV5-6, TRBV5-1 and TRBV20-1 were among these.

TCR beta cDNA libraries had unique molecular identifiers. TCRdb fed the PCR reads into MiXCR, producing one record per CDR3 protein. Of about half a million distinct CDR3 sequences in the sample, under 55% were seen once. V dropped 0 bases and J dropped 4 bases, with 21 bases sitting between them. This CDR3 contains 18 residues. In regard to this clonotype: Its target is not known.

Sequencing used blood. This TCR was recovered from a girl under 18 with multiple sclerosis. The chain joins TRBV12-3 or TRBV12-4 to TRBJ1-2; a possible D gene is TRBD1 (6 bases). This CDR3 is CASSLARGTASGAYGYTF. As DNA, the CDR3 is TGTGCCAGCAGTTTAGCGAGGGGGACCGCCTCAGGGGCCTATGGCTACACCTTC.